This passage covers 28 T cell receptor beta chains from one sample sequenced in a study of T cells in Graves' hyperthyroidism and ophthalmopathy. RNA transcripts served as the template for amplifying TCR beta CDR3 regions. First-round RT-PCR targeting the TCR CDR3 was performed with the HTBI primer set. TCRdb passed the multiplex PCR reads through MiXCR, listing each CDR3 protein once. The table lists 550,000 to 800,000 distinct CDR3 sequences, roughly a sixth of them singletons. Sequenced input: blood. Receptors were obtained from a man between 45 and 60 years old with Graves' hyperthyroidism.

This clonotype was counted between two and nine times. The V and J genes are TRBV18 and TRBJ1-3, with 8 bases identical to TRBD1. Germline V gives CDR1 KGHSH, CDR2 LQKENI. Unmatched junction bases numbered 6, after V lost 6 bases and J lost 2 bases. CDR3 length: 15 residues. CDR3 amino acids: CASSQTGATGNTIYF. In DNA, the CDR3 is TGTGCCAGCTCGCAGACAGGGGCGACTGGAAACACCATATATTTT.

This clonotype was found many times. V and J are TRBV2 and TRBJ2-3; 7 bases fit TRBD1. CDR3 length equals 14 residues. Germline trimming cut 6 bases from V and 2 bases from J; bases unmatched to any gene: 5. Germline CDR1 is SNHLY and CDR2 is FYNNEI. The CDR3 nucleotides are TGTGCCAGCAGGTTGGGACAGCCCACAGATACGCAGTATTTT. Its translation is CASRLGQPTDTQYF. Looking up the rest from reference TRBV2 and TRBJ2-3 gives the full variable domain: EPEVTQTPSHQVTQMGQEVILRCVPISNHLYFYWYRQILGQKVEFLVSFYNNEISEKSEIFDDQFSVERPDGSNFTLKIRSTKLEDSAMYFCASRLGQPTDTQYFGPGTRLTVL.

This clonotype was detected a few times. The rearrangement uses TRBV12-3 or TRBV12-4 and TRBJ1-1; D call uncertain. Trimming stripped 3 bases from V and 2 bases from J, with 10 bases between. The CDR3 sequence is 14 residues long. The CDR3 DNA reads as TGTGCCAGCAGTTTCGACGGAGCTAACACTGAAGCTTTCTTT. Amino acids: CASSFDGANTEAFF.

At least ten counts were recorded for this clonotype. The chain couples TRBV24-1 to TRBJ2-1, with no clear D. This CDR3 has 14 residues. Germline CDR1 reads KGHDR; CDR2 reads SFDVKD. Trimming stripped 3 bases from V and 4 bases from J, with 9 bases between. This CDR3 is CATSDRSLYNEQFF. Written as DNA, the CDR3 is TGTGCCACCAGTGATAGATCTTTGTACAATGAGCAGTTCTTC.

This clonotype was counted only a few times. This chain joins TRBV10-2 and TRBJ2-2; D is perhaps TRBD2 (6 bases). The length of the CDR3 is 17 residues. CDR1 WSHSY and CDR2 SAAADI come from the germline V gene. V was cut by 4 bases and J by 0 bases, with 15 bases left in between. CDR3 nucleotide sequence: TGCGCCAGCAGTGTTCCGGAGGGCCTAACGAACACCGGGGAGCTGTTTTTT. Amino acids: CASSVPEGLTNTGELFF.

This clonotype has at least ten counts. The chain carries TRBV20-1 and TRBJ2-4; D gene uncertain. Germline V lookup: CDR1 DFQATT, CDR2 SNEGSKA (reference sequence). CDR3 length: 15 residues. V was pared by 3 bases and J by 0 bases, with 12 bases between. The CDR3 here is CSASFLELAKNIQYF. The CDR3 DNA follows: TGCAGTGCTAGTTTTCTAGAGCTAGCCAAAAACATTCAGTACTTC.

Many counts were recorded for this clonotype. Here the CDR3 reads CASSPGLAGAGTDTQYF. CDR3 in DNA: TGTGCCAGCAGCCCGGGACTAGCGGGAGCGGGCACAGATACGCAGTATTTT. J is TRBJ2-3 and V is TRBV11-3, with TRBD2 matching over 14 bases. The CDR3 spans 17 residues. V gave up 5 bases and J gave up 1 base; unmatched junction bases: 5. CDR1 is SGHNT and CDR2 is YENEEA in the germline V gene. The whole variable domain, remainder taken from reference TRBV11-3 and TRBJ2-3, is EAGVVQSPRYKIIEKKQPVAFWCNPISGHNTLYWYLQNLGQGPELLIRYENEEAVDDSQLPKDRFSAERLKGVDSTLKIQPAELGDSAVYLCASSPGLAGAGTDTQYFGPGTRLTVL.

This clonotype was seen a few times. This rearrangement joins TRBV28 to TRBJ1-1; D not resolved. Germline V gene lookup returns CDR1 MDHEN and CDR2 SYDVKM. V was trimmed by 7 bases and J by 5 bases, leaving 14 bases between them. This CDR3 comprises 13 residues. DNA for the CDR3: TGTGCCAGCAAGTTCAAGGTATGGACTGAAGCTTTCTTT. It specifies CASKFKVWTEAFF.

This clonotype was seen ten or more times. This sequence joins TRBV28 and TRBJ2-1; 10 positions match TRBD2. Germline V CDR1 and CDR2: MDHEN, SYDVKM. The V gene end was trimmed by 9 bases and the J gene end by 7 bases; junction bases not matched to a gene: 12. The CDR3 contains 15 residues. CDR3 sequence (DNA): TGTGCCAGTCCACCTAGCGGGAGTCATGGGAATGAGCAGTTCTTC. Translating it yields CASPPSGSHGNEQFF.

This clonotype appeared a few times. The rearrangement joins TRBV7-9 to TRBJ2-7, with D unresolved. The V end lost 5 bases, the J end lost 6 bases, and 14 bases lay between the germline ends. CDR1 is SEHNR and CDR2 is FQNEAQ in the germline V gene (reference sequence). The CDR3 is made up of 13 amino acids. The CDR3 reads CASSLMGFSEQYF. The CDR3 DNA reads TGTGCCAGCAGCCTCATGGGGTTTAGCGAGCAGTACTTC.

V usage is TRBV28 and J usage is TRBJ1-6; 11 positions match TRBD1. Germline trimming cut 2 bases from V and 9 bases from J; bases unmatched to any gene: 6. The CDR3 covers 16 residues. Germline V gene lookup returns CDR1 MDHEN and CDR2 SYDVKM. CDR3 residues: CASSLGDRGSGSPLHF. CDR3 DNA sequence: TGTGCCAGCAGTTTAGGGGACAGGGGGTCAGGTTCACCCCTCCACTTT.

A few counts support this clonotype. This clone may be a read error of a much larger clone one base away. This sequence joins TRBV6-2 or TRBV6-3 and TRBJ2-1; no definite D call. The CDR3 has 13 residues. CDR1 MNHEY and CDR2 SVGEGT come from the germline V gene. CDR3 nucleotides: TGTGCCAGCAGTTTAGCCCTCTACAATGGGCAGTTCTTC. Translation: CASSLALYNGQFF.

This clonotype was seen at least ten times. This chain links TRBV12-3 or TRBV12-4 with TRBJ1-1; D gene unclear. Trimming shortened V by 6 bases and J by 6 bases, and 14 bases separated the two germline ends. The CDR3 sequence is 13 residues long. CDR3 protein: CASRPPGRAEAFF. CDR3 nucleotide sequence: TGTGCCAGCAGACCACCGGGAAGGGCTGAAGCTTTCTTT.

The chain combines TRBV29-1 with TRBJ2-3, with a tentative D call TRBD2 (8 bases). The CDR3 loop spans 16 amino acids. V was trimmed by 0 bases and J by 2 bases, leaving 15 bases between them. In germline, CDR1 is SQVTM, CDR2 ANQGSEA. CDR3 coding DNA: TGCAGCGTTGAAGATGGGACTAGGGGGCCCACAGATACGCAGTATTTT. Translating it yields CSVEDGTRGPTDTQYF.

Concerning this clonotype itself: One end of the junction varies from germline; a read error may be responsible. This chain connects TRBV4-2 to TRBJ2-2; maybe TRBD2 (6 bases). CDR3 length: 16 amino acids. Germline CDR1 LGHNA, CDR2 YNFKEQ. The CDR3 is CAGSRPPEGYGRELFF. The CDR3 DNA reads TGTGCCGGCAGCCGCCCCCCGGAGGGTTACGGCAGGGAGCTGTTTTTT.

At least ten counts were recorded for this clonotype. This sequence joins TRBV10-3 and TRBJ1-2; TRBD1 is a possible D gene (5 bases). The CDR3 is 15 residues long. In germline, CDR1 is ENHRY, CDR2 SYGVKD. Trimming cost V 0 bases and J 1 base, with 9 bases left between them. In DNA form, the CDR3 reads TGTGCCATCAGTGAGTCGATGGGGGGTAACTATGGCTACACCTTC. It translates to CAISESMGGNYGYTF.

This clonotype appeared many times. V is TRBV7-2 and J is TRBJ1-5; tentatively, D is TRBD1 (6 bases). The V gene's germline CDR1 is SGHTA and CDR2 FQGNSA. This CDR3 contains 16 residues. V lost 2 bases and J 3 bases, leaving 14 bases between the germline ends. The CDR3 coding sequence is TGTGCCAGCAGCTTAATGCCGGACAGATTCAATCAGCCCCAGCATTTT. Translated: CASSLMPDRFNQPQHF.

In its sample, this clonotype was seen a few times. V usage is TRBV7-6 and J usage is TRBJ1-1, with D possibly being TRBD1 (6 bases). This CDR3 has 16 residues. Trimming shortened V by 4 bases and J by 1 base, and 16 bases separated the two germline ends. Germline CDR1 and CDR2: SGHVS and FNYEAQ. CDR3 residues: CASSSPQDSGNTEAFF. The CDR3 nucleotides are TGTGCCAGCAGCTCACCCCAGGACAGCGGGAACACTGAAGCTTTCTTT. Together with reference TRBV7-6 and TRBJ1-1, the CDR3 gives the full variable domain: GAGVSQSPRYKVTKRGQDVALRCDPISGHVSLYWYRQALGQGPEFLTYFNYEAQQDKSGLPNDRFSAERPEGSISTLTIQRTEQRDSAMYRCASSSPQDSGNTEAFFGQGTRLTVV.

The V gene is TRBV9, the J gene TRBJ2-1, with D perhaps given as TRBD1 or TRBD2 (6 bases each). Germline V gives CDR1 SGDLS, CDR2 YYNGEE. This CDR3 comprises 15 residues. The ends were cut back, 4 bases at V and 3 bases at J, with 14 bases in the middle. CDR3 region: CASSPGAGNYNEQFF. Here the CDR3 DNA reads TGTGCCAGCAGCCCGGGGGCAGGAAACTACAATGAGCAGTTCTTC.

This clonotype appeared once. Since a much larger clone is just one base distant, this may be a read error. The chain has TRBV27 and TRBJ2-1; the D gene is possibly TRBD2 (5 bases). The CDR3 spans 14 residues. The V and J ends lost 0 bases and 9 bases respectively, with 12 bases between them. Germline V gene lookup returns CDR1 MNHEY and CDR2 SMNVEV (reference sequence). The CDR3 nucleotides read TGTGCCAGCAGTTTATCGAGGACTCTTATTGAGCAGTTCTTC. It translates to CASSLSRTLIEQFF.

The rearrangement links TRBV5-8 to TRBJ2-6; TRBD1 matches 10 bases. The J segment lost 4 bases and the V segment lost 4 bases, leaving 5 bases of the junction unmatched. Germline V gene data show CDR1 as SGHTS and CDR2 as YDEGEE. This CDR3 has 16 amino acids. The CDR3 reads CASSRTGGWGANVLTF. As DNA, the CDR3 is TGTGCCAGCAGCCGGACAGGGGGTTGGGGGGCCAACGTCCTGACTTTC.

A few counts support this clonotype. J is TRBJ2-1 and V is TRBV7-8, with 10 bases aligning to TRBD2. The length of the CDR3 is 18 residues. With 1 base clipped from V and 2 bases from J, the junction kept 8 bases outside the gene matches. Germline CDR1 SGHVS, CDR2 FQNEAQ. The CDR3 loop reads CASSLVARGLAAYNEQFF. CDR3 nucleotide sequence: TGTGCCAGCAGCTTAGTTGCACGAGGACTAGCGGCCTACAATGAGCAGTTCTTC.

V is TRBV20-1 and J is TRBJ2-3; maybe TRBD2 (5 bases). Germline V lookup: CDR1 DFQATT, CDR2 SNEGSKA (reference sequence). The ends were cut back, 6 bases at V and 1 base at J, with 11 bases in the middle. The CDR3 spans 13 residues. The CDR3 is CSAEKRGTDTQYF. For the CDR3, the DNA is TGCAGTGCCGAAAAGAGGGGCACAGATACGCAGTATTTT.

This clonotype was seen a handful of times. V and J are TRBV9 and TRBJ2-3, with 11 positions matching TRBD2. Losses at the gene ends were 3 bases for V and 5 bases for J; bases not matched to a gene: 5. Per germline, CDR1 SGDLS and CDR2 YYNGEE. The CDR3 is 15 amino acids. The CDR3, as DNA: TGTGCCAGCAGCGCCGAGGGGACTAGCGGAGATACGCAGTATTTT. Protein sequence: CASSAEGTSGDTQYF.

The chain is built from TRBV18 and TRBJ2-3; 8 nucleotides agree with TRBD2. This CDR3 is built from 15 residues. Germline lookup yields CDR1 KGHSH and CDR2 LQKENI. Germline trimming cut 3 bases from V and 6 bases from J; bases unmatched to any gene: 8. The CDR3 DNA reads as TGTGCCAGCTCACCTGTAGCGGGAACCAGGGATACGCAGTATTTT. This codes for CASSPVAGTRDTQYF.

This clonotype appeared a few times. The chain has TRBV27 and TRBJ2-5; 13 bases are a match to TRBD2. This CDR3 is built from 16 residues. After removal of 4 bases from V and 2 bases from J, the junction contained 4 bases not matched to a gene. The germline CDR1 and CDR2 sequences are MNHEY and SMNVEV (reference sequence). The CDR3 DNA is TGTGCCAGCAGTTCGCCGGGACTAGCGGGACAAGAGACCCAGTACTTC. Encoded protein: CASSSPGLAGQETQYF.

This chain joins TRBV7-8 and TRBJ2-7, with D hard to call. The germline V and J ends were trimmed by 6 bases and 3 bases, with 15 bases remaining between them. Germline V gene lookup returns CDR1 SGHVS and CDR2 FQNEAQ. CDR3 length: 14 amino acids. CDR3 sequence reads: CASSYRTDGYEQYF. Here the CDR3 DNA reads TGTGCCAGCAGTTATAGGACGGACGGCTACGAGCAGTACTTC.

Ten or more counts support this clonotype. CDR3 region: CASSLGMGHSPLHF. In nucleotides, the CDR3 is TGTGCCAGCAGCTTAGGGATGGGACATTCACCCCTCCACTTT. This chain uses TRBV7-9 with TRBJ1-6; weak D call: TRBD1 (5 bases). Trimming removed 1 base from V and 8 bases from J, with 9 bases in between. CDR3 length equals 14 residues. The germline V gene encodes CDR1 SEHNR and CDR2 FQNEAQ (reference sequence).